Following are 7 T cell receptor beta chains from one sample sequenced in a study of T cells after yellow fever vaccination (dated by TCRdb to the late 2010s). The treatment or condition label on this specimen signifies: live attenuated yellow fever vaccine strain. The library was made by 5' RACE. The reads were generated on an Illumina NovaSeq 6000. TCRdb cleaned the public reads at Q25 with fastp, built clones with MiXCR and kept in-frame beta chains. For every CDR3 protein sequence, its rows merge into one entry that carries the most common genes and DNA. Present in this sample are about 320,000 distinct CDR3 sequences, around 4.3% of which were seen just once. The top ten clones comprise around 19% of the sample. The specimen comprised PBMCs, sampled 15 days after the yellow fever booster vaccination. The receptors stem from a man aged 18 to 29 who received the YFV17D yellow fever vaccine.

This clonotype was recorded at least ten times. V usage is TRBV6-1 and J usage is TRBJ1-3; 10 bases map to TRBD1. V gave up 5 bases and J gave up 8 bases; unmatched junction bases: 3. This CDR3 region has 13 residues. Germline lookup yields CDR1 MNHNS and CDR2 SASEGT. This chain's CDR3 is CASSWTGGYTIYF. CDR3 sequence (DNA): TGTGCCAGCAGTTGGACAGGGGGATACACCATATATTTT.

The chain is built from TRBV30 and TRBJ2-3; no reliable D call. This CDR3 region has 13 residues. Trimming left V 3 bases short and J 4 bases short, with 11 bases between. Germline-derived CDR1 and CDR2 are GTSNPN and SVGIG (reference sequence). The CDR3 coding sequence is TGTGCCTGGAGATCTACAGCATCAGATACGCAGTATTTT. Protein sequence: CAWRSTASDTQYF.

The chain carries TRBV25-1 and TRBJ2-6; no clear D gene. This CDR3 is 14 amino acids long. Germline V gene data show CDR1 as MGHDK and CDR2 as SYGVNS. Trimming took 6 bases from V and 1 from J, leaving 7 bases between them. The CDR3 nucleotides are TGTGCCAGCAGGCGCGGATCTGGGGCCAACGTCCTGACTTTC. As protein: CASRRGSGANVLTF.

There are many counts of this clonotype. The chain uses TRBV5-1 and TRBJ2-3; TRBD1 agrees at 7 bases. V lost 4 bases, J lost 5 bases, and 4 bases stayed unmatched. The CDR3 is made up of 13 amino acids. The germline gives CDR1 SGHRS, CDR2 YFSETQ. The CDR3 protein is CASSTNRGDTQYF. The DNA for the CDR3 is TGCGCCAGCAGCACTAACAGGGGAGATACGCAGTATTTT. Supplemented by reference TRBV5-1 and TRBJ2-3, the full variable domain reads KAGVTQTPRYLIKTRGQQVTLSCSPISGHRSVSWYQQTPGQGLQFLFEYFSETQRNKGNFPGRFSGRQFSNSRSEMNVSTLELGDSALYLCASSTNRGDTQYFGPGTRLTVL.

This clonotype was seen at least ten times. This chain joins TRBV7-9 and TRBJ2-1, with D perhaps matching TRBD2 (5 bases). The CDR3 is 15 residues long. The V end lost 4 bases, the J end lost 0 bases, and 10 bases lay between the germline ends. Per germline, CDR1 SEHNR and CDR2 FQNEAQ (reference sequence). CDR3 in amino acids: CASSYKRISYNEQFF. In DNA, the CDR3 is TGTGCCAGCAGCTACAAGCGGATCTCCTACAATGAGCAGTTCTTC.

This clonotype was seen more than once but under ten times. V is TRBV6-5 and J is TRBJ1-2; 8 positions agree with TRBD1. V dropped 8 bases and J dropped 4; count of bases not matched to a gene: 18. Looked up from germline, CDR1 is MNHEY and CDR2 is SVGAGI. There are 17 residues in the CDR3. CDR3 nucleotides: TGTGCCAGCCTGGGGGACAGGACCTCTCAAAAAACCTATGGCTACACCTTC. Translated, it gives CASLGDRTSQKTYGYTF.

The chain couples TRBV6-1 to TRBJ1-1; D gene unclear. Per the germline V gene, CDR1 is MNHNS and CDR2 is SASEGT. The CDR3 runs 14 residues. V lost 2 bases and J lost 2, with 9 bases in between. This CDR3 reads CASSELAGNTEAFF. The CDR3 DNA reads TGTGCCAGCAGTGAACTGGCCGGTAACACTGAAGCTTTCTTT.